Following are 21 T cell receptor beta chains from one sample sequenced in a study of T cell repertoires in cytomegalovirus infection. MiXCR, applied by TCRdb to the reads, yields one record per CDR3 protein. The sample contains about half a million distinct CDR3 sequences, roughly a third of which appear only once. Their target antigens are unknown. The source was cultured PBMCs, collected from culture after CMV antigen stimulation. All receptors derive from a human donor in good health (CMV status not recorded). Some clones in this sample may be carry-over from other donors' samples.

This clonotype was counted a single time. The CDR3 protein is CASSGLRLYGYTF. CDR3 DNA sequence: TGTGCCAGCAGCGGACTCAGGCTCTATGGCTACACCTTC. V and J are TRBV7-9 and TRBJ1-2; D gene unclear. V gave up 5 bases and J gave up 4 bases, with 11 bases separating them. CDR3 length equals 13 residues. The germline gives CDR1 SEHNR, CDR2 FQNEAQ (reference sequence).

This clonotype has more than one count but fewer than ten. The chain combines TRBV28 with TRBJ2-1; D is possibly TRBD1 or TRBD2 (5 bases each). V was pared by 1 base and J by 3 bases, with 10 bases between. This CDR3 region has 15 residues. Germline V gene sequence: CDR1 MDHEN, CDR2 SYDVKM. The CDR3 DNA reads as TGTGCCAGCAGTTTATATTTGGGGGACTACAATGAGCAGTTCTTC. It encodes CASSLYLGDYNEQFF.

The chain joins TRBV14 to TRBJ2-2; 8 bases align to TRBD2. Germline loops: CDR1 SGHDN, CDR2 FVKESK. The V segment lost 4 bases and the J segment 0 bases; nucleotides outside the gene matches: 4. The CDR3 covers 16 residues. CDR3 sequence (DNA): TGTGCCAGCAGCCGCGGACTAGCTACGAACACCGGGGAGCTGTTTTTT. The encoded protein is CASSRGLATNTGELFF.

This chain connects TRBV28 to TRBJ2-3; D gene uncertain. CDR3 size: 14 residues. CDR1 is MDHEN and CDR2 is SYDVKM in the germline V gene. V lost 2 bases, J lost 2 bases, and 8 bases lay in between. The CDR3: CASSLTQTTDTQYF. CDR3 DNA sequence: TGTGCCAGCAGTTTAACACAGACCACAGATACGCAGTATTTT.

The chain links TRBV7-6 to TRBJ2-5; D not resolved. The CDR3 runs 12 residues. Trimming stripped 6 bases from V and 5 bases from J, with 10 bases between. CDR1 and CDR2 from the germline V gene are SGHVS and FNYEAQ. This chain's CDR3 is CASRAVGETQYF. The CDR3, as DNA: TGTGCCAGCAGAGCAGTGGGGGAGACCCAGTACTTC.

The rearrangement uses TRBV7-9 and TRBJ1-2, with D perhaps matching TRBD1 (6 bases). Trimming took off 6 bases at V and 7 bases at J, with 18 bases between the two ends. From germline, CDR1 is SEHNR and CDR2 FQNEAQ (reference sequence). The CDR3 has 14 residues. The CDR3 nucleotides read TGTGCCAGCAGAGACACAGGGCCCCCCTCTGGCTACACCTTC. Translating it yields CASRDTGPPSGYTF.

This clonotype was seen more than once but under ten times. Sequence at one end of the junction differs from germline and may be a read error. The chain links TRBV3-1 to TRBJ2-1; no clear D gene. CDR3 length: 13 amino acids. Germline CDR1 reads LGHDT; CDR2 reads YNNKEL (reference sequence). In DNA form, the CDR3 reads TGTGCCAGCAGCAGACGTTCTATGGGCCTCGAGATCTTC. Protein sequence: CASSRRSMGLEIF.

The chain joins TRBV10-3 to TRBJ2-1; the match to TRBD2 covers 9 bases. The V gene's germline CDR1 is ENHRY and CDR2 SYGVKD. This CDR3 region has 16 residues. Trimming at V came to 2 bases and at J to 3 bases, leaving 5 bases not matched to a gene. Written as DNA, the CDR3 is TGTGCCATCAGTGAGGTGCCTAGCGGGAACTACAATGAGCAGTTCTTC. It encodes CAISEVPSGNYNEQFF.

The chain employs TRBV19 and TRBJ1-4; D is possibly TRBD1 (5 bases). V shed 8 bases and J shed 8 bases, with 21 bases lying between them. CDR3 length equals 15 residues. Per the germline V gene, CDR1 is LNHDA and CDR2 is SQIVND (reference sequence). CDR3 nucleotide sequence: TGTGCCAGTCGAGCCACAGGAAGCGATAGGGAAAAACTGTTTTTT. Its translation: CASRATGSDREKLFF.

In its sample, this clonotype was seen a few times. The chain combines TRBV19 with TRBJ2-5; possibly TRBD2 for D (6 bases). V was trimmed by 3 bases and J by 2 bases, leaving 7 bases between them. The CDR3 runs to 13 residues. Looked up from germline, CDR1 is LNHDA and CDR2 is SQIVND (reference sequence). The CDR3 is CASSMGLQETQYF. DNA of the CDR3: TGTGCCAGTAGTATGGGACTGCAAGAGACCCAGTACTTC.

The chain links TRBV27 to TRBJ2-6; D remains ambiguous. Per germline, CDR1 MNHEY and CDR2 SMNVEV (reference sequence). The CDR3 has 14 residues. Trimming cost V 6 bases and J 0 bases, with 6 bases left between them. CDR3 nucleotides: TGTGCCAGCAGCACTTCCTCTGGGGCCAACGTCCTGACTTTC. Residues: CASSTSSGANVLTF. The full variable domain, rest sourced from reference TRBV27 and TRBJ2-6, is EAQVTQNPRYLITVTGKKLTVTCSQNMNHEYMSWYRQDPGLGLRQIYYSMNVEVTDKGDVPEGYKVSRKEKRNFPLILESPSPNQTSLYFCASSTSSGANVLTFGAGSRLTVL.

This clonotype has more than one count but fewer than ten. The chain couples TRBV11-2 to TRBJ2-1; D may be TRBD2 (5 bases). The CDR3 spans 18 residues. Germline V gene lookup returns CDR1 SGHAT and CDR2 FQNNGV. The ends were cut back, 2 bases at V and 8 bases at J, with 25 bases in the middle. The chain's CDR3 is CASSLLHHSSWFSYEQFF. The CDR3 region has the DNA TGTGCCAGCAGCTTATTACATCACTCTAGCTGGTTTTCATATGAGCAGTTCTTC.

The chain couples TRBV7-2 to TRBJ1-5, with TRBD1 as a possible D gene (6 bases). CDR1 is SGHTA, CDR2 FQGNSA, per germline. V was clipped by 2 bases and J by 5 bases, with 13 bases between them. This CDR3 contains 15 residues. CDR3 coding DNA: TGTGCCAGCAGCTTATCCGGGGGCGGCTATCAGCCCCAGCATTTT. Protein: CASSLSGGGYQPQHF.

Ten or more counts support this clonotype. This rearrangement joins TRBV7-2 to TRBJ2-1; no clear D gene. V shed 4 bases and J shed 2 bases, with 6 bases lying between them. Germline V gene lookup returns CDR1 SGHTA and CDR2 FQGNSA. This CDR3 is 13 amino acids long. CDR3 residues: CASSWSPYNEQFF. In DNA, the CDR3 is TGTGCCAGCAGCTGGTCCCCCTACAATGAGCAGTTCTTC. Together with reference TRBV7-2 and TRBJ2-1, the CDR3 gives the full variable domain: GAGVSQSPSNKVTEKGKDVELRCDPISGHTALYWYRQSLGQGLEFLIYFQGNSAPDKSGLPSDRFSAERTGGSVSTLTIQRTQQEDSAVYLCASSWSPYNEQFFGPGTRLTVL.

This clonotype was seen ten or more times. The rearrangement links TRBV7-2 to TRBJ2-1; D is ambiguous. V gave up 1 base and J gave up 3 bases, with 4 bases separating them. Germline V gene lookup returns CDR1 SGHTA and CDR2 FQGNSA. The CDR3 spans 13 residues. The CDR3 DNA sequence: TGTGCCAGCAGCTTAGACTACTACAATGAGCAGTTCTTC. Its protein is CASSLDYYNEQFF.

The chain has TRBV7-2 and TRBJ2-3; 10 positions agree with TRBD2. The CDR3 covers 16 residues. V was clipped by 0 bases and J by 6 bases; unmatched bases: 6. Germline CDR1 is SGHTA and CDR2 is FQGNSA. In DNA, the CDR3 is TGTGCCAGCAGCTTAGCTAATCTAGCGGGAGTGGATACGCAGTATTTT. It is translated as CASSLANLAGVDTQYF.

The V and J genes are TRBV7-2 and TRBJ2-1, with 7 bases fitting TRBD2. V was pared by 0 bases and J by 1 base, with 3 bases of the junction left unmatched. Germline assignment: CDR1 SGHTA and CDR2 FQGNSA. CDR3 length: 16 residues. In DNA, the CDR3 is TGTGCCAGCAGCTTAGCGGTGGGGGGGTCCTACAATGAGCAGTTCTTC. Amino acid sequence: CASSLAVGGSYNEQFF.

The chain has TRBV28 and TRBJ2-1; TRBD2 is a possible D gene (6 bases). Germline assignment: CDR1 MDHEN and CDR2 SYDVKM. This CDR3 region has 15 residues. V was clipped by 4 bases and J by 9 bases, with 19 bases between them. The CDR3 reads CASSSTGGNQPEQFF. The DNA of the CDR3 is TGTGCCAGCAGTTCGACGGGCGGGAACCAGCCTGAGCAGTTCTTC. The full variable domain, completed using reference TRBV28 and TRBJ2-1, is DVKVTQSSRYLVKRTGEKVFLECVQDMDHENMFWYRQDPGLGLRLIYFSYDVKMKEKGDIPEGYSVSREKKERFSLILESASTNQTSMYLCASSSTGGNQPEQFFGPGTRLTVL.

This clonotype has a handful of counts. The chain is built from TRBV4-2 and TRBJ2-2, with D unresolved. V lost 0 bases to trimming and J lost 7 bases, with 33 bases between them. CDR1 and CDR2 from the germline V gene are LGHNA and YNFKEQ. The CDR3 runs to 22 residues. The CDR3 DNA reads as TGTGCCAGCAGCCAAGATGGTGTTATTTCCGGACGCCCAGGCCGAGGTGGCGGGGAGCTGTTTTTT. This gives the protein CASSQDGVISGRPGRGGGELFF.

The table lists this clonotype with many counts. The rearrangement joins TRBV7-9 to TRBJ1-4; D is ambiguous. The CDR3 totals 15 residues. CDR1 and CDR2 from the germline V gene are SEHNR and FQNEAQ (reference sequence). Trimming took off 2 bases at V and 0 bases at J, with 7 bases between the two ends. The CDR3 DNA sequence: TGTGCCAGCAGCTTATACAGCTCAACTAATGAAAAACTGTTTTTT. Translated, it gives CASSLYSSTNEKLFF. Combining the CDR3 with reference TRBV7-9 and TRBJ1-4 gives the whole variable domain DTGVSQNPRHKITKRGQNVTFRCDPISEHNRLYWYRQTLGQGPEFLTYFQNEAQLEKSRLLSDRFSAERPKGSFSTLEIQRTEQGDSAMYLCASSLYSSTNEKLFFGSGTQLSVL.

This chain uses TRBV11-2 with TRBJ2-5; D gene ambiguous. The V gene lost 2 bases and the J gene lost 5 bases, with 12 bases spanning the gap. CDR1 is SGHAT, CDR2 FQNNGV, per germline. CDR3 length: 14 residues. The chain's CDR3 is CASSLTRNPETQYF. Written as DNA, the CDR3 is TGTGCCAGCAGCTTAACGCGAAATCCGGAGACCCAGTACTTC.